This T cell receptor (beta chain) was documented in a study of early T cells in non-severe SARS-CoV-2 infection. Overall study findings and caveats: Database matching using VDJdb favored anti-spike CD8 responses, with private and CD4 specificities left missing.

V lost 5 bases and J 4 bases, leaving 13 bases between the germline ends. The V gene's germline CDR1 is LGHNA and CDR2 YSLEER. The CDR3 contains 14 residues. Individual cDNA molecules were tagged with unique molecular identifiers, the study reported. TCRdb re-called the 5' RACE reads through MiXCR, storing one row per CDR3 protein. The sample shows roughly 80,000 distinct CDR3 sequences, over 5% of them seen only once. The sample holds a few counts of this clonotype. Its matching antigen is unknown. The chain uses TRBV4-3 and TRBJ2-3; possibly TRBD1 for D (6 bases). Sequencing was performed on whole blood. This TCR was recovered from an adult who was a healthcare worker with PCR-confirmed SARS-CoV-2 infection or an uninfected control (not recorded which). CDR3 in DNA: TGCGCCAGCAGCGTCTCAGGGGTTTCAGATACGCAGTATTTT. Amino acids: CASSVSGVSDTQYF.